The next 2 T cell receptor beta chains were all read from a single sample in a study of blood T cell repertoires in COVID-19. The protocol was immunoSEQ multiplex PCR, while the TCRdb copy is restricted to in-frame clones and leaves out a portion. There are 67,000 or so clones in the sample; more than 65% occur only once, and approximately 0.8% lies in the top ten. The material sequenced was peripheral blood. The receptor set was obtained from a woman in her sixties or seventies with acute or convalescent COVID-19.

The chain joins TRBV18 to TRBJ1-5, with TRBD1 matching over 10 bases. Per germline, CDR1 KGHSH and CDR2 LQKENI. The CDR3 totals 16 residues. The J segment lost 5 bases and the V segment lost 4 bases, leaving 8 bases of the junction unmatched. Here the CDR3 DNA reads TGTGCCAGCTCACTGGCGACAGGGGGCACGGATCAGCCCCAGCATTTT. Translated, it gives CASSLATGGTDQPQHF.

This clone was detected only a few times. V is TRBV19 and J is TRBJ1-5; no definite D call. V shed 6 bases and J shed 1 base, with 7 bases lying between them. CDR3 length equals 13 residues. Germline V gives CDR1 LNHDA, CDR2 SQIVND (reference sequence). CDR3 loop: CASSNLSNQPQHF. The CDR3, as DNA: TGTGCCAGTAGCAACTTAAGCAATCAGCCCCAGCATTTT.